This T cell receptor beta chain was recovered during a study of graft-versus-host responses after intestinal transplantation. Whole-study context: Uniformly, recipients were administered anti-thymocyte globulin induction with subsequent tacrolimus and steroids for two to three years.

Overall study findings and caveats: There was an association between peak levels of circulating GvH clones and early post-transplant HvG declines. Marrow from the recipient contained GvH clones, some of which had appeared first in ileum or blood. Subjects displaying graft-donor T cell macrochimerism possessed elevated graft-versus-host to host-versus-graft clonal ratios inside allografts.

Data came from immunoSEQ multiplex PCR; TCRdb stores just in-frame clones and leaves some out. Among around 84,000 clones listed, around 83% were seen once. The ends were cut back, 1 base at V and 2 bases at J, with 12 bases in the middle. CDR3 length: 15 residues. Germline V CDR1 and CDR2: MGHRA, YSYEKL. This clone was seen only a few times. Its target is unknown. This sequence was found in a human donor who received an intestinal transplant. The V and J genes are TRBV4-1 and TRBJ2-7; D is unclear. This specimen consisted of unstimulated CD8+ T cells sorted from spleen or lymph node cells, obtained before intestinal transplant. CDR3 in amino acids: CASSQGAAETYEQYF. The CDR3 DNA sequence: TGCGCCAGCAGCCAAGGGGCCGCCGAGACCTACGAGCAGTACTTC.